This is a list of T cell receptor beta chains from one sample in a study of T cell repertoires in ileal Crohn's disease. Repertoires were generated with immunoSEQ multiplex PCR, while TCRdb's copy carries only in-frame clones and drops some. In the table there are some 15,000 clones, more than 60% of which are singletons. The sequenced sample was ileal tissue. These receptors all stem from an adult with Crohn's disease. Each CDR3 is given with its conserved first and last residue. The D gene is left open where the match is weak. Part of the rows lack a size; the others show once, few, many or a class for expanded clones.

J,V,D,size,DNA,CDR3
TRBJ2-2,TRBV7-2,.,.,TGTGCCAGCAGCTTTTTGCCAGGAGGTAGCGCCGGGGAGCTGTTTTTT,CASSFLPGGSAGELFF
TRBJ2-7,TRBV7-9,.,.,TGTGCCAGCAGCTTAGGGACAGCTTACTACGAGCAGTACTTC,CASSLGTAYYEQYF
TRBJ2-3,TRBV7-9,TRBD1,.,TGTGCCAGCAGCTCAACCGGGACAGGGGATAGAGATACGCAGTATTTT,CASSSTGTGDRDTQYF
TRBJ1-2,TRBV5-1,TRBD1,.,TGCGCCAGCAGCGCGCTACAGGGGAGTCGGAATGGCTACACCTTC,CASSALQGSRNGYTF
TRBJ2-5,TRBV30,.,.,TGTGCCTGGAACTACCAAGAGACCCAGTACTTC,CAWNYQETQYF
TRBJ2-3,TRBV4-3,TRBD2,.,TGCGCCAGCAGCTATACTAGCGGAGTCAGCACAGATACGCAGTATTTT,CASSYTSGVSTDTQYF
TRBJ2-1,TRBV15,.,once,TGTGCCACCAGCATCCAGAGTTACAATGAGCAGTTCTTC,CATSIQSYNEQFF
TRBJ2-1,TRBV6-5,TRBD1,.,TGTGCCAGCAGTAAACAGGGGGCGGCCTACAATGAGCAGTTCTTC,CASSKQGAAYNEQFF
TRBJ2-3,TRBV19,TRBD1,.,TGTGCCAGTAGTTCACAGGGGACAGATACGCAGTATTTT,CASSSQGTDTQYF
TRBJ1-4,TRBV30,.,few,TGTGCCTGGAGTGTACTCGGAGGGGCATATGAAAAACTGTTTTTT,CAWSVLGGAYEKLFF
TRBJ2-7,TRBV7-9,.,.,TGTGCCAGCAGCCAGACTGGCTACGAGCAGTACTTC,CASSQTGYEQYF
TRBJ1-1,TRBV5-1,.,once,TGCGCCAGCAGCTTGGAACGGGTGAACACTGAAGCTTTCTTT,CASSLERVNTEAFF
TRBJ1-1,TRBV19,.,.,TGTGCCAGTACCCCGACAGGCTCGAACAAGGGAGCTTTCTTT,CASTPTGSNKGAFF
TRBJ2-1,TRBV5-1,.,.,TGCGCCAGCAGCTTACCGGGCTACAATGAGCAGTTCTTC,CASSLPGYNEQFF
TRBJ2-7,TRBV7-9,TRBD2,few,TGTGCCAGCAGCTCCCAGGCAGCGGGGCCTGGAGAACAGTACTTC,CASSSQAAGPGEQYF
TRBJ1-4,TRBV7-3,TRBD1,.,TGTGCCAGCAGCTTACAGGGACAGGGGGCAAAACTGTTTTTT,CASSLQGQGAKLFF
TRBJ2-7,TRBV6-6,TRBD1,.,TGTGCCAGCAGGAAGACAGGGGCTGGCGAGCAGTACTTC,CASRKTGAGEQYF
TRBJ1-2,TRBV28,TRBD1,.,TGTGCCAGCAGTTCAGACAGGGGGCTTCATGGCTACACCTTC,CASSSDRGLHGYTF
TRBJ1-1,TRBV18,.,.,TGTGCCAGCTCATCTAACCGGGACGAAGCTTTCTTT,CASSSNRDEAFF
TRBJ2-5,TRBV2,.,.,TGTGCCAGCAGAAGTTTAGAGACCCAGTACTTC,CASRSLETQYF
TRBJ1-2,TRBV5-1,.,.,TGCGCCAGCAGCTTGGCCCTCGGGGATTTTGGCTACACCTTC,CASSLALGDFGYTF
TRBJ1-2,TRBV11-2,TRBD1,.,TGTGCCAGCAGCCCCCAGGGGGCAGGGGATGGCTACACCTTC,CASSPQGAGDGYTF
TRBJ2-1,TRBV5-5,.,few,TGTGCCAGCAGCTCGGCCGGGAGACCATACAATGAGCAGTTCTTC,CASSSAGRPYNEQFF
TRBJ1-1,TRBV10-3,TRBD1,.,TGTGCCACCAGGGGGGGGGCACTTGGTGAAGCTTTCTTT,CATRGGALGEAFF
TRBJ1-2,TRBV10-3,.,once,TGTGCCATCAGTGTTCACCTACAGGGAAATGGCTACACCTTC,CAISVHLQGNGYTF
TRBJ1-1,TRBV5-1,.,.,TGCGCCAGCAGCTTGGGGGACACAGACACTGAAGCTTTCTTT,CASSLGDTDTEAFF
TRBJ1-6,TRBV5-1,.,few,TGCGCCAGCAGCTTGTCGAGTATCTCCTATAATTCACCCCTCCACTTT,CASSLSSISYNSPLHF
TRBJ1-1,TRBV7-9,.,.,TGTGCCAGCAGCCAACGAGACAGGTCTGAAGCTTTCTTT,CASSQRDRSEAFF
TRBJ2-6,TRBV5-1,.,.,TGCGCCAGCAATCCAGGGGTGGCCGGGGCCAACGTCCTGACTTTC,CASNPGVAGANVLTF
TRBJ1-3,TRBV2,.,.,TGTGCCAGCGGGCGGGGAGGGTCTGGAAACACCATATATTTT,CASGRGGSGNTIYF
TRBJ1-2,TRBV28,TRBD1,.,TGTGCCAGCAGTTTGAACGACAGGGGCTATGGCTACACCTTC,CASSLNDRGYGYTF
TRBJ1-2,TRBV7-2,.,large,TGTGCCAGCAGCTTCGGAGGTTCCCGGGGCTATGGCTACACCTTC,CASSFGGSRGYGYTF
TRBJ1-2,TRBV5-5,.,.,TGTGCCAGCAGCTTGGCGGATTCTAACTATGGCTACACCTTC,CASSLADSNYGYTF
TRBJ2-2,TRBV9,.,.,TGTGCCAGCAGCGTAGCGGGCGGGGCGAACACCGGGGAGCTGTTTTTT,CASSVAGGANTGELFF
TRBJ2-1,TRBV7-9,.,.,TGTGCCAGCAGCTGGGGGGATGAGCAGTTCTTC,CASSWGDEQFF
TRBJ1-5,TRBV19,.,.,TGTGCCAGCAGACCTAGGGGGGGGAAGAGTCAGCCCCAGCATTTT,CASRPRGGKSQPQHF
TRBJ1-3,TRBV28,.,.,TGTGCCAGCAGTTTGCGGGGGTTGAGAAACACCATATATTTT,CASSLRGLRNTIYF
TRBJ2-7,TRBV2,.,.,TGTGCCAGCAGCCCAGGGGAGCAGTACTTC,CASSPGEQYF
TRBJ1-1,TRBV7-3,.,.,TGTGCCAGCAGAGAGCGGCTGAACACTGAAGCTTTCTTT,CASRERLNTEAFF
TRBJ1-1,TRBV30,.,.,TGTGCCTGGAGTAAAGTGAAGGGGAACACTGAAGCTTTCTTT,CAWSKVKGNTEAFF
TRBJ1-2,TRBV19,TRBD1,.,TGTGCCAGTAGAAGAACAGGGACAGGGGGCTTCTATGGCTACACCTTC,CASRRTGTGGFYGYTF